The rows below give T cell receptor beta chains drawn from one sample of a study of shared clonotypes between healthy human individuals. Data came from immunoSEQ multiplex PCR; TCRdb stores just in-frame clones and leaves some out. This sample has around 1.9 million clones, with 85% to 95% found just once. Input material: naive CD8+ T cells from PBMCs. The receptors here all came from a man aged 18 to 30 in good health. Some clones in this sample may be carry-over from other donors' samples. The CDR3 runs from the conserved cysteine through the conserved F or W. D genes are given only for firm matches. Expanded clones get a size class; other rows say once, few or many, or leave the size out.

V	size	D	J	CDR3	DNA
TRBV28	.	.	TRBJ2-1	CASSSRRGDEQFF	TGTGCCAGCAGCTCCCGACGAGGGGATGAGCAGTTCTTC
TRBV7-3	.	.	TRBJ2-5	CASSPSAATGFQETQYF	TGTGCCAGCAGCCCGAGTGCAGCTACAGGGTTCCAAGAGACCCAGTACTTC
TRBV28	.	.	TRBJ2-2	CASSLYTAGELFF	TGTGCCAGCAGTTTATATACCGCCGGGGAGCTGTTTTTT
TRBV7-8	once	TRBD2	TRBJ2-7	CASSLGLAGGGGSYEQYF	TGTGCCAGCAGCTTAGGGCTAGCGGGAGGAGGTGGCTCCTACGAGCAGTACTTC
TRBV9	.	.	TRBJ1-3	CASSPTLSGNTIYF	TGTGCCAGCAGCCCCACACTCTCTGGAAACACCATATATTTT
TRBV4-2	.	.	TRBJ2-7	CASSQDRANYEQYF	TGTGCCAGCAGCCAAGATCGCGCCAACTACGAGCAGTACTTC
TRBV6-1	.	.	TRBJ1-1	CASSESVRGAEAFF	TGTGCCAGCAGTGAATCGGTACGGGGGGCTGAAGCTTTCTTT
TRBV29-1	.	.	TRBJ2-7	CSVEDRVAVEGREQYF	TGCAGCGTTGAAGATCGGGTCGCAGTGGAGGGGAGGGAGCAGTACTTC
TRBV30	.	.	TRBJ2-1	CAWDRTGRDNEQFF	TGTGCCTGGGACCGAACGGGACGGGACAATGAGCAGTTCTTC
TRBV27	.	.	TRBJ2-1	CASSLSGGYNEQFF	TGTGCCAGCAGTTTATCGGGCGGATACAATGAGCAGTTCTTC
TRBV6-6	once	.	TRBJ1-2	CASSPSIVRYGYTF	TGTGCCAGCAGTCCCTCGATTGTCCGCTATGGCTACACCTTC
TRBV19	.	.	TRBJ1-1	CASSIMGTSNTEAFF	TGTGCCAGTAGTATCATGGGGACATCGAACACTGAAGCTTTCTTT
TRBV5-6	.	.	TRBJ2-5	CASSLPGGETQYF	TGTGCCAGCAGCTTGCCGGGCGGGGAGACCCAGTACTTC
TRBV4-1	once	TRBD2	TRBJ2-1	CASSQGPSLAGVNEQFF	TGCGCCAGCAGCCAAGGACCTTCCCTAGCGGGAGTTAATGAGCAGTTCTTC
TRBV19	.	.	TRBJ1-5	CASSWDRDQDPNQPQHF	TGTGCCAGTAGTTGGGACCGGGACCAAGACCCCAATCAGCCCCAGCATTTT
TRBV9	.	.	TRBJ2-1	CASSVAGPTYNEQFF	TGTGCCAGCAGCGTGGCGGGCCCCACCTACAATGAGCAGTTCTTC
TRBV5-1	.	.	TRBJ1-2	CASSLAGGGLNYGYTF	TGCGCCAGCAGCTTGGCCGGGGGCGGATTGAACTATGGCTACACCTTC
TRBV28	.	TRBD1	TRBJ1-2	CASSSQGAGGYTF	TGTGCCAGCAGTTCCCAGGGGGCTGGCGGCTACACCTTC
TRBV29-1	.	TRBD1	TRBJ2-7	CSVLGTAYEQYF	TGCAGCGTGTTAGGGACAGCCTACGAGCAGTACTTC
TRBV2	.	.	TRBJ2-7	CASSAGASSYEQYF	TGTGCCAGCAGTGCAGGCGCTTCCTCCTACGAGCAGTACTTC
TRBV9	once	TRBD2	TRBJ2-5	CASSPGTSGIEETQYF	TGTGCCAGCAGCCCCGGGACTAGCGGGATCGAGGAGACCCAGTACTTC
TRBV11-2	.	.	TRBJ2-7	CASSLLRTYEQYF	TGTGCCAGCAGCTTACTACGGACCTACGAGCAGTACTTC
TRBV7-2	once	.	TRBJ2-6	CASSFWGDGANVLTF	TGTGCCAGCAGCTTTTGGGGTGATGGGGCCAACGTCCTGACTTTC
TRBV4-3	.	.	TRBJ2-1	CASREGFGEQFF	TGCGCCAGCAGGGAGGGGTTTGGTGAGCAGTTCTTC
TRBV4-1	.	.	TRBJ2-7	CASSPGSSYEQYF	TGCGCCAGCAGCCCCGGGAGCTCCTACGAGCAGTACTTC
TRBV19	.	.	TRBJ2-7	CASSDGPASYEQYF	TGTGCCAGTAGTGATGGACCGGCGTCCTACGAGCAGTACTTC
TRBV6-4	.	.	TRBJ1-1	CASSDVRGTEAFF	TGTGCCAGCAGTGACGTTAGAGGTACTGAAGCTTTCTTT
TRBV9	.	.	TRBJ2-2	CASSVETGELFF	TGTGCCAGCAGCGTCGAGACCGGGGAGCTGTTTTTT
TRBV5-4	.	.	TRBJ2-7	CASSFGRGFAYEQYF	TGTGCCAGCAGCTTCGGCAGGGGTTTCGCCTACGAGCAGTACTTC
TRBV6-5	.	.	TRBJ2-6	CASSYFSGANVLTF	TGTGCCAGCAGTTACTTTTCTGGGGCCAACGTCCTGACTTTC
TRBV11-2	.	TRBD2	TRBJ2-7	CASSSWATLAGGYEQYF	TGTGCCAGCAGCTCTTGGGCCACACTAGCGGGCGGGTACGAGCAGTACTTC
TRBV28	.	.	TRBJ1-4	CASSTTSVGRRSEKLFF	TGTGCCAGCAGTACAACTTCTGTAGGGCGGCGGAGTGAAAAACTGTTTTTT
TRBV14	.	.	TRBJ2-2	CASSHWSGELFF	TGTGCCAGCAGCCATTGGTCCGGGGAGCTGTTTTTT